This T cell receptor (beta chain) appears in the sequencing data of a study of control samples from healthy donors and cancer patients. Assay used: immunoSEQ multiplex PCR; TCRdb lists only in-frame clones, some missing. The profile covers about 150,000 clones, with 93% appearing a single time and under 2.5% taken by the ten largest. The junction had 4 bases not matched to a gene; V was cut back by 2 bases and J by 3 bases. Germline V gene lookup returns CDR1 SGHNT and CDR2 YYREEE (reference sequence). This CDR3 is built from 16 residues. This chain joins TRBV5-4 and TRBJ2-3; TRBD2 aligns across 12 bases. Sequencing was carried out using blood. This receptor was identified in a man aged 45-60 years in good health. CDR3 loop: CASSFTSGRRTDTQYF. The DNA for the CDR3 is TGTGCCAGCAGCTTCACTAGCGGGAGGCGGACAGATACGCAGTATTTT.